This T cell receptor (beta chain) appears in the sequencing data of a study of cytomegalovirus exposure and HLA in healthy donors (dated by TCRdb to 2017 to 2019). For context, the study as a whole: In an earlier analysis of roughly 500 of the donors, 276 Gb of sequence data and approximately 120 million unique TCR beta sequences from 150 million to 200 million T cells were reported. Roughly 300 gigabases of sequencing data and 75 million to 85 million unique TCR sequences made up an early release that covered around 640 HLA-typed donors. Of the roughly 400 genotyped donors, approximately 82% fell in the genetic ancestry cluster associated with self-reported Caucasian donors. The study was designed to test whether signatures of past pathogen exposure could be identified by cataloging public T cell receptors. Using immunosequencing, the study profiled T cell repertoires from roughly 650 subjects and related those repertoires to cytomegalovirus serostatus. In addition to the first cohort of approximately 650 subjects, a separate validation cohort of 120 different subjects was used. To predict cytomegalovirus infection status, the study combined high-throughput TCR immunosequencing, statistical association of individual TCRs with disease status, and machine learning. A later analysis re-examined previously published TCR beta repertoires from more than 650 donors and added high-resolution HLA genotyping to investigate patterns of TCR occurrence. In the later analysis, no new phenotypic data were used to find candidate immune exposures; instead, reliance was placed on TCR beta sequences and their occurrence across donors. An earlier analysis of around 580 of the donors used high-throughput TCR beta sequencing to judge whether each TCR beta V gene segment behaved as functional or pseudogenic. Donor age, sex, ethnicity and CMV serostatus were collected together with the repertoire data. A later genetic analysis used genome-wide SNP genotypes for about three fifths of the 666 donors, treating that subset as a discovery cohort. All discovery cohort repertoires had been generated on a single sequencing platform. Class I and class II HLA loci were covered by the typing at four-digit resolution. The number of donors typed differed by locus, with 629-630 for A, B, C, DRB1 and DQB1, 522 for DQA1, about 610 for DPA1, and around 460 for DPB1. A handful of DR-DQ haplotypes were handled as single units for association and clustering because linkage in the cohort was strong. Across 300 to 400 genotyped donors of the cohort, an average of about 240,000 unique TCR beta nucleotide sequences per donor were sequenced, and around 19% of those sequences were non-productive.

The cohort comprised 550 to 700 healthy bone marrow donors. At the time of sampling, every cohort member was nominally healthy, though immune exposures that went unrecorded were likely present. The donor tested CMV seropositive and was one of the 289 seropositive cohort members. A peripheral blood sample was collected from each donor, and TCR beta sequencing was performed on peripheral blood mononuclear cells. The Qiagen DNeasy Blood Extraction Kit was used to extract genomic DNA from the blood cell samples. Concerning this clone: Its antigen is not yet known. Base quality data are lacking; no much larger clone is found one base away.

Broader findings and caveats from the paper: A further reported finding was that TCR beta sequences accurately predicted the HLA-A and HLA-B alleles for most subjects in the first cohort. For the cohort, immune exposure information was limited to CMV serostatus. In a later analysis, HLA-associated TCR beta chains were found to be more clonally expanded and to have lower generation probabilities than equally common non-associated chains. The authors suggested that the approach could potentially be generalized to other disease states and immunological phenotypes. A few of the identified cytomegalovirus-associated TCR beta chains were confirmed in vitro to be specific for cytomegalovirus antigens. A later analysis associated 15,000 to 20,000 TCR beta sequences with specific HLA alleles at a false discovery rate of 0.05. The study listed 164 TCR beta chains as associated with cytomegalovirus. Correlated functional status among segregating V segments might be attributable to linkage disequilibrium, but an unknown experimental factor could not be ruled out. Most CMV-associated TCR beta chains appeared to be HLA-restricted in a later analysis, and the HLA associations seemed to be driven largely by CMV exposure. A group of highly shared sequence variants was considered likely to be a technical artifact of the sequencing pipeline. The earlier analysis of approximately 540 of the donors excluded fewer than 20 rarely observed V segments, including chromosome 9 orphons, because counts were too low. In a later genetic analysis, a missense DCLRE1C variant was associated with V-gene and J-gene trimming of TCR beta chains, and the association was replicated in an independent cohort. Most TCR sequences were observed very rarely across donors, whereas some public TCRs were present in many individuals. Presence/absence analyses assumed roughly uniform sequencing depth across donors, an assumption that may not hold. Because HLA typing was unavailable for some donors at each locus, only the typed subset was used in association tests. A later analysis reported that several top co-occurrence clusters appeared linked to parvovirus B19, influenza, CMV and Epstein-Barr virus. Assigning TCR associations to individual alleles was difficult when HLA alleles, especially DR and DQ, strongly co-occurred. In an earlier analysis of some 550 of the donors, most TCR beta V segments were observed in productive rearrangements about 90% or about 30% of the time, broadly matching IMGT annotations. In this cohort, only TCR beta chains were sequenced, and detectable features were limited by the absence of alpha or paired-chain data. The 87-base-pair reads could not distinguish some IMGT-functional V segments, including TRBV6-2 and TRBV6-3, so those segments were excluded. A later genetic analysis reported fewer N-insertions in productive TCRs among donors in an Asian-associated ancestry cluster than the approximately 670-donor mean. The classifier was reported to diagnose cytomegalovirus status with high specificity and sensitivity in both the original cohort and the validation cohort. In a later analysis, TCR association rates were found to vary across HLA loci, with the most associated TCRs seen for DRB1 alleles and the fewest for HLA-C alleles.

Libraries were prepared through the immunoSEQ multiplex PCR assay. A mixture of 60 forward primers for TCR Vbeta segments and 13 reverse primers for TCR Jbeta segments was used in the multiplex PCR. Amplification of the CDR3 region of rearranged TCR beta genes was performed with a multiplex PCR assay on genomic DNA. Amplified TCR beta libraries were sequenced as 87-base-pair reads on the Illumina HiSeq System. From the authors' description of their analysis: A later analysis counted approximately 84 million unique TCR beta chains across the 690 or so repertoires, and some 11 million of these chains were shared by at least two donors. A nearest-neighbor algorithm error-corrected the raw reads and collapsed the reads into unique sequences, merging closely related sequences to remove PCR and sequencing errors. To assign V, D and J gene segments, CDR3 sequences were aligned to IMGT reference sequences. For a sequence to be retained, a match of at least six nucleotides to both a V gene segment and a J gene segment was required. Rearrangements were classified as productive when the CDR3 lacked stop codons and remained in frame with V and J, and all other rearrangements were classified as non-productive. Following IMGT convention, CDR3 was defined as the stretch from the second conserved V-encoded cysteine up to the conserved J-encoded phenylalanine. The earlier analysis of 500 to 600 of the donors excluded sequences that lacked an unambiguous match to a single V gene segment. In an earlier analysis of several hundred of the donors, V segments were called functional above 56.7% productive rearrangements and were called segregating when the between-donor standard deviation exceeded 5%. A statistical classification framework was built to diagnose cytomegalovirus status from the catalog of TCR beta chain sequences. In a later analysis, TCR nucleotide sequences were compared against IMGT/GENE-DB human TR gene sequences so that V and J genes could be assigned. In a later analysis, CDR3 sequences and most-parsimonious VDJ recombination scenarios were assigned using the TCRdist pipeline. In a later analysis, each TCR beta chain was defined by its CDR3 amino acid sequence together with its V-gene family, and reads without a unique V-gene family were excluded. A later analysis removed several hundred highly shared, low-generation-probability nucleotide sequences to deal with suspected cross-contamination and a sequencing artifact. For each public chain, a later analysis derived a clonal expansion index from normalized ranks of inferred template counts within each repertoire. A later analysis computed generation probabilities with a VDJ recombination model fitted to out-of-frame rearrangements, and checked the results against IGoR. In a later analysis, hypergeometric tests were used to score TCR-TCR, TCR-HLA and TCR-CMV co-occurrence, with a repertoire-size bias correction applied to TCR pairs. In a later analysis, false discovery rates were estimated by permuting HLA or CMV assignments 20 times. A later analysis grouped co-occurring TCRs with DBSCAN, adding TCRdist sequence similarity when clustering within HLA-allele-positive subsets. Co-occurrence clustering excluded repertoires with fewer than 30,000 or more than 120,000 public chains, plus five with anomalous nucleotide sharing. The source is immuneACCESS, and TCRdb retained only in-frame sequences with V and J called. Part of the clones is not carried over; for the studies checked, unresolved V genes explain less than half of this, and the remainder is unexplained. V, J and clone size derive from that table, while D and trimming were established from the DNA sequence. This sample has about 100,000 clones in its table, and 60% to 80% of those were observed once. The biggest ten clones account for 5.8% of the sample.

The CDR3 measures 15 amino acids from cysteine to phenylalanine. Just CDR3 DNA is preserved here, 45 bases in frame from base 1. Trimming at the junction amounts to 3 bases on V and 5 bases on J, and the germline ends lie 17 bases apart. CDR1 and CDR2 are drawn from the germline V gene (reference sequence): LNHDA, SQIVND. Specimen: PBMCs. This clonotype originated in a man between 60 and 75 years old in good health and CMV-seropositive. The sequence joins TRBV19 to TRBJ2-7; the D region possibly corresponds to TRBD1 (6 bases align). The nucleotides read TGTGCCAGTAGTATGATCCCAGGGGATCCGAACGAGCAGTACTTC. Its amino acids are CASSMIPGDPNEQYF. Supplemented by the reference TRBV19 and TRBJ2-7 proteins around the CDR3, the complete variable domain is DGGITQSPKYLFRKEGQNVTLSCEQNLNHDAMYWYRQDPGQGLRLIYYSQIVNDFQKGDIAEGYSVSREKKESFPLTVTSAQKNPTAFYLCASSMIPGDPNEQYFGPGTRLTVT.